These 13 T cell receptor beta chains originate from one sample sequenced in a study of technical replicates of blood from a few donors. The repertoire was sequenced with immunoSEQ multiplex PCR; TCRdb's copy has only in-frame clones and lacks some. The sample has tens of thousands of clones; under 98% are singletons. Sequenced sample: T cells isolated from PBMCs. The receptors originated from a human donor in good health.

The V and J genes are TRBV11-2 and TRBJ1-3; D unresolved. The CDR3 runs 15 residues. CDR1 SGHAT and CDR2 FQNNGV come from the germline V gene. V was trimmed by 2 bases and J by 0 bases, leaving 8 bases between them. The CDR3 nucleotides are TGTGCCAGCAGCTTACATTCGAGCTCTGGAAACACCATATATTTT. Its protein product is CASSLHSSSGNTIYF.

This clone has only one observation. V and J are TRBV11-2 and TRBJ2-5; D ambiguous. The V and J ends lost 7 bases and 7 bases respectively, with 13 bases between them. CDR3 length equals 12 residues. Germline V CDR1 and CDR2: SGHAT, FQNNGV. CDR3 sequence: CASISPSGTQYF. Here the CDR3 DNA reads TGTGCCAGCATTTCTCCCAGTGGGACCCAGTACTTC. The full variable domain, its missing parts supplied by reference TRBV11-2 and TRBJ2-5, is EAGVAQSPRYKIIEKRQSVAFWCNPISGHATLYWYQQILGQGPKLLIQFQNNGVVDDSQLPKDRFSAERLKGVDSTLKIQPAKLEDSAVYLCASISPSGTQYFGPGTRLLVL.

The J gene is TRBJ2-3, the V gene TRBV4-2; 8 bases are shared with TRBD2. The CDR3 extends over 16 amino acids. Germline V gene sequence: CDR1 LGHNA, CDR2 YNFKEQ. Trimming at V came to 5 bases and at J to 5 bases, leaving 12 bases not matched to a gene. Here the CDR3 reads CASSYTSGAGGDTQYF. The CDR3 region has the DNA TGTGCCAGCAGCTATACTAGCGGAGCCGGGGGAGATACGCAGTATTTT.

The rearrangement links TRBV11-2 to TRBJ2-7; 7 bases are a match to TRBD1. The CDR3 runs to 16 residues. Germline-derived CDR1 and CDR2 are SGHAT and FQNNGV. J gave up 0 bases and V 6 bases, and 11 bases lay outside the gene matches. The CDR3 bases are TGTGCCAGCAGTTCCCGAACAGGGGATCTCTCCTACGAGCAGTACTTC. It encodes CASSSRTGDLSYEQYF.

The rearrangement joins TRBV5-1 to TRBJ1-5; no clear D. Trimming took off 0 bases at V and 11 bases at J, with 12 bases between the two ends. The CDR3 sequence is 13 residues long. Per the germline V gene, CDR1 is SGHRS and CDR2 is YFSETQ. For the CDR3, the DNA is TGCGCCAGCAGCTTGGACAGTAACTTTGCCCAGCATTTT. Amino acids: CASSLDSNFAQHF.

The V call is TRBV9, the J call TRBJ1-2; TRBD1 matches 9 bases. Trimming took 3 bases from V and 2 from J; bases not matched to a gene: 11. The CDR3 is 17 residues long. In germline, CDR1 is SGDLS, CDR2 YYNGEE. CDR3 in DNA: TGTGCCAGCAGCGGCCTGGAGGGGACAGGGTTAAACTATGGCTACACCTTC. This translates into CASSGLEGTGLNYGYTF.

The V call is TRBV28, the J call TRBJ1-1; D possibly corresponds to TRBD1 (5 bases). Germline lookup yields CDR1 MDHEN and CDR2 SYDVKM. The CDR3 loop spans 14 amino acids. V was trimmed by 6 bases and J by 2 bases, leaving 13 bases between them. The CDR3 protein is CASRSQGGNTEAFF. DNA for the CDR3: TGTGCCAGCAGGTCTCAGGGCGGTAACACTGAAGCTTTCTTT.

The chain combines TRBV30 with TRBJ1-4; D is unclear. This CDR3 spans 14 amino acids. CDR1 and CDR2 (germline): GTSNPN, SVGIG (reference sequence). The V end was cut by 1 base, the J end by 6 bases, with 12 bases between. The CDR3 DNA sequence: TGTGCCTGGAGTGAACAAGTTTTTTATGAAAAACTGTTTTTT. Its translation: CAWSEQVFYEKLFF.

Here the CDR3 DNA reads TGTGCCAGCAGTGTGGAGGGGCAGGGTTATGGCTACACCTTC. It is translated as CASSVEGQGYGYTF. The chain recombines TRBV6-4 with TRBJ1-2; D might be TRBD1 (5 bases). The V gene lost 4 bases and the J gene lost 5 bases, with 14 bases spanning the gap. CDR1 is MRHNA and CDR2 is SNTAGT in the germline V gene. This CDR3 has 14 residues.

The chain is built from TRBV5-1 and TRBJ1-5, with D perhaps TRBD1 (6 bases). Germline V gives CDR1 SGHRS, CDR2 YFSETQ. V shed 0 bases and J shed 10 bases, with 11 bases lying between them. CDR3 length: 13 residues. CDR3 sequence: CASSLDGTPPQHF. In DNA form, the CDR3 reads TGCGCCAGCAGCTTGGACGGGACACCTCCCCAGCATTTT.

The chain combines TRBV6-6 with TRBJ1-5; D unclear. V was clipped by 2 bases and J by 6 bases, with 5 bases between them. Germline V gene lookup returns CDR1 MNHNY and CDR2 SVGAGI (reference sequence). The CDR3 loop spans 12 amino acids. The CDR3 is CASSYGFQPQHF. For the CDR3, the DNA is TGTGCCAGCAGTTACGGCTTTCAGCCCCAGCATTTT.

The CDR3 DNA sequence: TGTGCCAGCAGCCCAACTAGCAACGAGCAGTACTTC. It specifies CASSPTSNEQYF. This chain joins TRBV7-9 and TRBJ2-7; a weak D match, TRBD2 (6 bases). V lost 5 bases to trimming and J lost 5 bases, with 10 bases between them. Germline lookup yields CDR1 SEHNR and CDR2 FQNEAQ (reference sequence). The CDR3 spans 12 residues. The full variable domain, rest sourced from reference TRBV7-9 and TRBJ2-7, is DTGVSQNPRHKITKRGQNVTFRCDPISEHNRLYWYRQTLGQGPEFLTYFQNEAQLEKSRLLSDRFSAERPKGSFSTLEIQRTEQGDSAMYLCASSPTSNEQYFGPGTRLTVT.

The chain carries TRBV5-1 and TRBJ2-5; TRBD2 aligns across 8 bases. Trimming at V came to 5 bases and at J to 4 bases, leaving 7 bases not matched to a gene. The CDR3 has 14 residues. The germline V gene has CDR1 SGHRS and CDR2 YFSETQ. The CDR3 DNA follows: TGCGCCAGCAGTCCCTGGACTAGCACAGAGACCCAGTACTTC. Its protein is CASSPWTSTETQYF. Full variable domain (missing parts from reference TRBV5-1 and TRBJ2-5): KAGVTQTPRYLIKTRGQQVTLSCSPISGHRSVSWYQQTPGQGLQFLFEYFSETQRNKGNFPGRFSGRQFSNSRSEMNVSTLELGDSALYLCASSPWTSTETQYFGPGTRLLVL.